These T cell receptor beta chains were read from a single sample in a study of PD-L1 blockade in urothelial cancer. Clones were read by immunoSEQ multiplex PCR, and TCRdb kept only the in-frame ones, dropping some. The sample records about 19,000 clones, around four fifths being singletons. Sequencing used PBMCs, obtained around atezolizumab (anti-PD-L1) treatment. The receptors originated from a man aged 45-65 years with urothelial cancer. CDR3s include the opening cysteine and the closing phenylalanine or tryptophan. D genes are given only for firm matches. Only some rows state a clone size, as once, few, many or a class for expanded clones.

D	V	J	size	CDR3	DNA
TRBD1	TRBV7-2	TRBJ2-5	-	CASSQGRGGGETQYF	TGTGCCAGCAGCCAGGGTAGAGGGGGCGGAGAGACCCAGTACTTC
-	TRBV9	TRBJ2-4	-	CASSSRGQRGLNIQYF	TGTGCCAGCAGCTCACGAGGACAGAGAGGCCTTAACATTCAGTACTTC
TRBD1	TRBV6-1	TRBJ1-3	-	CASKVQGATGNTIYF	TGTGCCAGCAAAGTCCAGGGGGCTACAGGAAACACCATATATTTT
TRBD1	TRBV6-5	TRBJ1-1	-	CASSYSGLGTGLQAFF	TGTGCCAGCAGTTACTCGGGGCTTGGGACAGGGCTTCAAGCTTTCTTT
TRBD1	TRBV7-9	TRBJ1-2	-	CASSSGGGTGMNYGYTF	TGTGCCAGCAGCTCCGGGGGGGGGACAGGGATGAACTATGGCTACACCTTC
-	TRBV7-2	TRBJ2-7	-	CASSPRGRESSYEQYF	TGTGCCAGCAGCCCCAGGGGGCGGGAGAGCTCCTACGAGCAGTACTTC
TRBD2	TRBV2	TRBJ2-5	-	CASSGLEAGKQYF	TGTGCCAGCAGTGGACTGGAAGCGGGGAAGCAGTACTTC
-	TRBV6-1	TRBJ1-1	few	CASSEPSAANTEAFF	TGTGCCAGCAGTGAACCCTCGGCGGCGAACACTGAAGCTTTCTTT
TRBD2	TRBV2	TRBJ2-7	-	CASSEGGGLRYF	TGTGCCAGCAGTGAAGGGGGGGGACTACGGTACTTC
-	TRBV19	TRBJ2-2	-	CASSISRHSTGELFF	TGTGCCAGTAGTATCTCGAGACACTCCACCGGGGAGCTGTTTTTT
-	TRBV10-3	TRBJ1-1	-	CAISEQGGGTEAFF	TGTGCCATCAGCGAACAGGGAGGGGGCACTGAAGCTTTCTTT
-	TRBV5-5	TRBJ1-2	few	CASSLSQGIGGYTF	TGTGCCAGCAGCTTGTCGCAGGGTATCGGCGGCTACACCTTC
-	TRBV28	TRBJ1-4	-	CASIDYGVANEKLFF	TGTGCCAGCATCGACTACGGGGTAGCTAATGAAAAACTGTTTTTT
-	TRBV5-4	TRBJ1-1	few	CASGDWRGNTEAFF	TGTGCCAGCGGCGATTGGAGGGGGAACACTGAAGCTTTCTTT
-	TRBV25-1	TRBJ2-3	-	CASSESNSLTDTQYF	TGTGCCAGCAGTGAAAGTAACTCTCTCACAGATACGCAGTATTTT
-	TRBV2	TRBJ2-2	-	CASSADRSSELFF	TGTGCCAGCAGCGCCGACAGGTCCTCTGAGCTGTTTTTT
-	TRBV5-8	TRBJ2-7	-	CASSRQGGPYEQYF	TGTGCCAGCAGCCGCCAGGGAGGTCCCTACGAGCAGTACTTC
-	TRBV5-1	TRBJ1-3	-	CASSLGSSSGNTIYF	TGCGCCAGCAGCTTGGGGAGTAGCTCTGGAAACACCATATATTTT
TRBD1	TRBV7-9	TRBJ1-2	few	CASSAGTGANYGYTF	TGTGCCAGCAGCGCGGGGACAGGGGCTAACTATGGCTACACCTTC
-	TRBV28	TRBJ2-4	-	CASTFGGSGGAKNIQYF	TGTGCCAGCACCTTTGGGGGGTCAGGGGGGGCCAAAAACATTCAGTACTTC
-	TRBV5-1	TRBJ2-3	-	CASSLGQGNADTQYF	TGCGCCAGCAGCTTGGGCCAGGGGAACGCAGATACGCAGTATTTT
TRBD1	TRBV15	TRBJ2-6	-	CATSTGTGSGANVLTF	TGTGCCACCAGCACCGGGACAGGGTCTGGGGCCAACGTCCTGACTTTC
-	TRBV19	TRBJ1-1	once	CASNSGTMNTEAFF	TGTGCCAGCAATTCCGGGACAATGAACACTGAAGCTTTCTTT
-	TRBV7-2	TRBJ2-1	-	CASSLASREQFF	TGTGCCAGCAGCTTAGCCAGCAGGGAGCAGTTCTTC
TRBD1	TRBV10-1	TRBJ1-1	-	CASSGTGGVEAFF	TGCGCCAGCAGCGGGACAGGGGGGGTTGAAGCTTTCTTT
-	TRBV6-5	TRBJ2-2	-	CASKPRRNTGELFF	TGTGCCAGCAAACCCCGCAGGAACACCGGGGAGCTGTTTTTT